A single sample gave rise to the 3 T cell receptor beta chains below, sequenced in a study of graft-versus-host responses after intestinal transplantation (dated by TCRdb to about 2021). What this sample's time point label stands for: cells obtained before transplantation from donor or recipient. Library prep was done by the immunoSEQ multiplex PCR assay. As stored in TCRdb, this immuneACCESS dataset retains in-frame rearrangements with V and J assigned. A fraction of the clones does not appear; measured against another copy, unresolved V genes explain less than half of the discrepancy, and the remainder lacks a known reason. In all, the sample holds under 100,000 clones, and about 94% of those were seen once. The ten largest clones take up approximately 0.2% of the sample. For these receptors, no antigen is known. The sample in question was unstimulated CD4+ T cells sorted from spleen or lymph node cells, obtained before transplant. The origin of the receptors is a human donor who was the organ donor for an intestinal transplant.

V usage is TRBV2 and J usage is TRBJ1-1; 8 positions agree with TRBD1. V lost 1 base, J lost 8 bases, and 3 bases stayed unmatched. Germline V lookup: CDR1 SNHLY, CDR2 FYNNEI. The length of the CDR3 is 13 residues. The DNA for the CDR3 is TGTGCCAGCAGTGAAGGGACAGGGCCCGAAGCTTTCTTT. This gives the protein CASSEGTGPEAFF.

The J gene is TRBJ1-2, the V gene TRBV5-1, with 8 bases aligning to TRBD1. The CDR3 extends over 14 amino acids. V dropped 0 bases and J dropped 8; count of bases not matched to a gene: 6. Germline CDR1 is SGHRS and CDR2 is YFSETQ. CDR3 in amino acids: CASSLVQGAYGYTF. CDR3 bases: TGCGCCAGCAGCTTGGTCCAGGGGGCGTACGGCTACACCTTC.

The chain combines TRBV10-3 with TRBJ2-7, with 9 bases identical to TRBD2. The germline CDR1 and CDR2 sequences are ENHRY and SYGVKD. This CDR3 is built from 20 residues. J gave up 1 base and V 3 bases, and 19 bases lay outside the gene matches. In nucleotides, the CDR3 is TGTGCCATCAGTGATAGAGGCGTCGGCGGGGGGGCTAGGAGTTCCTACGAGCAGTACTTC. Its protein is CAISDRGVGGGARSSYEQYF.